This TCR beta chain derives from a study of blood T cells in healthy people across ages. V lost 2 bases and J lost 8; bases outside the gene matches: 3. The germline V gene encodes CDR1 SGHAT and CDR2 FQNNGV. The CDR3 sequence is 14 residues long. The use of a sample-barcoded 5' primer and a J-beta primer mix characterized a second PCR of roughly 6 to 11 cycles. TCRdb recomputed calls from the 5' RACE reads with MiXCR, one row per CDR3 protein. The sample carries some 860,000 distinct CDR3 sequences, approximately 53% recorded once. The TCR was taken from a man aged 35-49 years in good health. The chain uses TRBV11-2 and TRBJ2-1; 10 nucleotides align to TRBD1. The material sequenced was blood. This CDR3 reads CASSLRDRGYEQFF. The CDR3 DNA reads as TGTGCCAGCAGCTTACGGGACAGGGGATATGAGCAGTTCTTC.